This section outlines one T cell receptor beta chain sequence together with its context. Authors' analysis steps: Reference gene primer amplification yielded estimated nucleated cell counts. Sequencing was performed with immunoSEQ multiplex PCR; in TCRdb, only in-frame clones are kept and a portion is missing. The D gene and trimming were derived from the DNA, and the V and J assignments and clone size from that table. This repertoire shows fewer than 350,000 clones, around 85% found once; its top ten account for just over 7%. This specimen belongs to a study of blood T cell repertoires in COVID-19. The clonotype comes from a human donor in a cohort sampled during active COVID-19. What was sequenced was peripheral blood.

This CDR3 reads CAWCRDRGHEQYF. The CDR3 DNA sequence: TGTGCCTGGTGCCGGGACAGGGGTCACGAGCAGTACTTC. The chain links TRBV30 to TRBJ2-7, with 10 bases that match TRBD1. CDR1 is GTSNPN and CDR2 is SVGIG in the germline V gene (reference sequence). V lost 5 bases and J lost 5; bases outside the gene matches: 6. There are 13 residues in the CDR3.